Shown below are 10 T cell receptor beta chains from a single sample sequenced in a study of T cells in women clearing cervical HPV infection. The repertoire was sequenced with immunoSEQ multiplex PCR; TCRdb's copy has only in-frame clones and lacks some. The sample's table shows 25,000 to 35,000 clones. The sequenced sample consisted of blood buffy coat. These receptors were collected from a woman between 18 and 69 years old with a cervical HPV16 infection that either progressed to CIN3+ or cleared (not recorded which).

To note about this clone: The read gets to within 3 residues of the CDR3 end, and the germline J gene fills in the rest. The chain uses TRBV28 and TRBJ1-1; D is unclear. V lost 7 bases and J 5 bases, leaving 5 bases between the germline ends. The CDR3 has 10 amino acids. CDR1 and CDR2 (germline): MDHEN, SYDVKM. CDR3: CASIRTEAFF. The CDR3 DNA, read in part, is TGTGCCAGCATTCGGACTGAA. The complete variable domain, with remaining parts taken from reference TRBV28 and TRBJ1-1, reads DVKVTQSSRYLVKRTGEKVFLECVQDMDHENMFWYRQDPGLGLRLIYFSYDVKMKEKGDIPEGYSVSREKKERFSLILESASTNQTSMYLCASIRTEAFFGQGTRLTVV.

Partial CDR3 DNA: TGTGCCAGCAGCTTAGCGGGGACAGATCCCAACTATGGC. It encodes CASSLAGTDPNYG. The whole CDR3 protein reads CASSLAGTDPNYGYTF. J is TRBJ1-2 and V is TRBV7-2; 7 bases line up with TRBD1. Coverage ceases 3 residues before the CDR3 finishes, and the germline J gene fills in the end. The CDR3 is made up of 16 amino acids. CDR1 and CDR2 from the germline V gene are SGHTA and FQGNSA. V shed 0 bases and J 2 bases; nucleotides not matched to a gene: 6.

Details on this clone: The sequence runs out 3 residues before the end of the CDR3; the remainder is reconstructed from the germline J gene. The chain has TRBV2 and TRBJ1-1; TRBD1 might be the D (5 bases). The CDR3 has 15 amino acids. CDR1 SNHLY and CDR2 FYNNEI come from the germline V gene. V was cut by 2 bases and J by 5 bases, with 15 bases left in between. CDR3 residues: CASSELWNGGTEAFF. The sequenced CDR3 bases are TGTGCCAGCAGTGAATTGTGGAATGGGGGGACTGAA. Full variable domain (rest looked up from reference TRBV2 and TRBJ1-1): EPEVTQTPSHQVTQMGQEVILRCVPISNHLYFYWYRQILGQKVEFLVSFYNNEISEKSEIFDDQFSVERPDGSNFTLKIRSTKLEDSAMYFCASSELWNGGTEAFFGQGTRLTVV.

Turning to this clone: Coverage ceases 3 residues before the CDR3 finishes, and the germline J gene fills in the end. The chain carries TRBV19 and TRBJ1-1; D remains unclear. The CDR3 covers 13 residues. V lost 5 bases, J lost 5 bases, and 12 bases lay in between. CDR1 is LNHDA, CDR2 SQIVND, per germline (reference sequence). CDR3 bases read: TGTGCCAGTAGTCTCTCCCAGTGGACTGAA. Its translation: CASSLSQWTE. The CDR3 in its entirety is CASSLSQWTEAFF.

As regards this clone: The missing CDR3 end, 3 residues past where the read stops, is filled in from the germline J gene. The gene calls are TRBV7-2 and TRBJ1-5; 10 positions match TRBD1. The CDR3 is 14 amino acids. V lost 5 bases to trimming and J lost 5 bases; unmatched junction nucleotides: 3. Germline V gives CDR1 SGHTA, CDR2 FQGNSA. Here the CDR3 reads CASSPGTGDQPQHF. The part of the CDR3 DNA that was read is TGTGCCAGCAGCCCTGGGACAGGGGATCAGCCC. Combining the CDR3 with reference TRBV7-2 and TRBJ1-5 gives the whole variable domain GAGVSQSPSNKVTEKGKDVELRCDPISGHTALYWYRQSLGQGLEFLIYFQGNSAPDKSGLPSDRFSAERTGGSVSTLTIQRTQQEDSAVYLCASSPGTGDQPQHFGDGTRLSIL.

CDR3 protein: CASSQGQGLGYTF. Incomplete CDR3 DNA: TGTGCCAGCAGTCAAGGACAGGGGCTTGGC. The chain carries TRBV27 and TRBJ1-2, with 9 bases identical to TRBD1. With the read ending 3 residues before the CDR3 end, the germline J gene is used to fill in that end. With V trimmed by 5 bases and J by 7 bases, 5 bases remained unmatched. This CDR3 is built from 13 residues. Germline V lookup: CDR1 MNHEY, CDR2 SMNVEV (reference sequence).

To note about this clone: The sequence runs out 3 residues before the end of the CDR3; the remainder is reconstructed from the germline J gene. The V and J genes are TRBV27 and TRBJ1-2; 9 bases agree with TRBD1. The germline V gene has CDR1 MNHEY and CDR2 SMNVEV (reference sequence). The V gene end was trimmed by 6 bases and the J gene end by 7 bases; junction bases not matched to a gene: 15. CDR3 length: 16 residues. CDR3 sequence reads: CASSPRDRALMGGYTF. CDR3 bases read: TGTGCCAGCAGCCCCCGGGACAGGGCATTAATGGGTGGC.

As regards this clone: The read comes to an end 3 residues before the CDR3 does, leaving the germline J gene to fill in the end. V is TRBV7-3 and J is TRBJ2-3; 11 positions match TRBD1. The CDR3 loop spans 15 amino acids. Germline V gene data show CDR1 as SGHTA and CDR2 as FQGTGA. Trimming removed 3 bases from V and 4 bases from J; junction bases left unmatched: 3. CDR3 bases read: TGTGCCAGCAGCTTGGGACAGGGGGGCTCAGATACG. The encoded protein is CASSLGQGGSDT. The full CDR3 reads CASSLGQGGSDTQYF. Variable domain in full (rest from reference TRBV7-3 and TRBJ2-3): GAGVSQTPSNKVTEKGKYVELRCDPISGHTALYWYRQSLGQGPEFLIYFQGTGAADDSGLPNDRFFAVRPEGSVSTLKIQRTERGDSAVYLCASSLGQGGSDTQYFGPGTRLTVL.

Details on this clone: The read terminates 3 residues before the CDR3 end, so the remaining end is supplied by the germline J gene. The V and J genes are TRBV5-8 and TRBJ2-7; no firm D call. CDR3 length: 15 residues. CDR1 and CDR2 (germline): SGHTS, YDEGEE. V lost 0 bases and J lost 5, with 15 bases in between. CDR3 region: CASSLVYTWAHEQYF. The CDR3 DNA, read in part, is TGTGCCAGCAGCTTGGTGTATACGTGGGCCCACGAG.

Of note for this clone: Read data end 3 residues before the CDR3 end; the end is taken from the germline J gene. The V and J genes are TRBV6-2 or TRBV6-3 and TRBJ2-2, with D possibly being TRBD1 (5 bases). Trimming stripped 7 bases from V and 3 bases from J, with 15 bases between. CDR1 MNHEY and CDR2 SVGEGT come from the germline V gene. The CDR3 spans 15 residues. The part of the CDR3 DNA that was read is TGTGCCAGCACCCTCTGGGGCAGGCACACCGGGGAG. This translates into CASTLWGRHTGE. The entire CDR3 sequence reads CASTLWGRHTGELFF.